This TCR beta chain was recorded in a study of T cell repertoires in cytomegalovirus infection. Study-wide context: Matching HLA type, along with CMV infection, was indicated by public TCR beta signatures. General observations from the study: There were carriers of CMV plus the relevant HLA, and cumulative public TCR beta family frequency identified them. HLA-C-restricted CMV clonotypes gave the most frequent clonotype in two of eight donors.

Points on this clonotype: The antigen is undetermined.

Germline lookup yields CDR1 SNHLY and CDR2 FYNNEI. The CDR3 has 11 amino acids. V lost 7 bases, J lost 8 bases, and 11 bases lay in between. TCRdb ran MiXCR on the reads and lists one entry per CDR3 protein. Seen here are about 140,000 distinct CDR3 sequences, 5% to 6.5% observed once, and the top ten hold approximately 18%. Sequences were obtained from PBMCs. This sequence originates from a human donor in good health (CMV status not recorded). Some clones in this sample may be carry-over from other donors' samples. The chain employs TRBV2 and TRBJ1-2; D is unresolved. In DNA form, the CDR3 reads TGTGCCAGCACCGCTTGGGGAGGCTACACCTTC. Amino acids: CASTAWGGYTF. Full variable domain (remainder filled in from reference TRBV2 and TRBJ1-2): EPEVTQTPSHQVTQMGQEVILRCVPISNHLYFYWYRQILGQKVEFLVSFYNNEISEKSEIFDDQFSVERPDGSNFTLKIRSTKLEDSAMYFCASTAWGGYTFGSGTRLTVV.